These 9 T cell receptor beta chains were sequenced from one sample in a study. MiXCR was run by TCRdb on the 5' RACE reads, yielding one entry per CDR3 protein. The data show 62,000 or so distinct CDR3 sequences, around a fifth seen once. The sequenced sample consisted of memory CD4+ T cells sorted from a lymph node. Subset noted: memory CD4+ T cells, CD4+CD45RO+CD25-. These receptors all stem from a female donor with breast cancer.

This sequence joins TRBV7-3 and TRBJ2-2; 7 bases agree with TRBD2. V was clipped by 4 bases and J by 7 bases; unmatched bases: 6. This CDR3 comprises 14 residues. Looked up from germline, CDR1 is SGHTA and CDR2 is FQGTGA. The CDR3 DNA is TGTGCCAGCAGCTCTCCGACGGGGGGCGGGGAGCTGTTTTTT. This sequence encodes CASSSPTGGGELFF.

The rearrangement links TRBV7-2 to TRBJ2-1; no firm D call. V lost 3 bases, J lost 8 bases, and 17 bases lay in between. This CDR3 region has 15 residues. CDR1 is SGHTA, CDR2 FQGNSA, per germline. The CDR3 nucleotides read TGTGCCAGCAGCTTTCAGTTAACTACCGATGATGAGCAGTTCTTC. This gives the protein CASSFQLTTDDEQFF. Variable domain in full (rest from reference TRBV7-2 and TRBJ2-1): GAGVSQSPSNKVTEKGKDVELRCDPISGHTALYWYRQSLGQGLEFLIYFQGNSAPDKSGLPSDRFSAERTGGSVSTLTIQRTQQEDSAVYLCASSFQLTTDDEQFFGPGTRLTVL.

This clonotype was detected ten times or more. The chain combines TRBV28 with TRBJ2-3, with TRBD2 matching over 14 bases. CDR3 length: 17 residues. V lost 10 bases, J lost 6 bases, and 15 bases stayed unmatched. Germline values: CDR1 MDHEN, CDR2 SYDVKM. The CDR3 bases are TGTGCCATCCGAGGTAGACTAGCGGGAGGGCCCGGCGATACGCAGTATTTT. Its translation is CAIRGRLAGGPGDTQYF.

This clonotype turned up a few times. The chain combines TRBV10-1 with TRBJ1-5, with D perhaps matching TRBD1 (6 bases). V dropped 0 bases and J dropped 3 bases, with 15 bases sitting between them. The CDR3 sequence is 17 residues long. CDR1 and CDR2 from the germline V gene are WNHNN and SYGVQD (reference sequence). CDR3 sequence reads: CASSESYKSGDNQPQHF. The CDR3 bases are TGCGCCAGCAGTGAGTCGTATAAGTCAGGGGACAATCAGCCCCAGCATTTT.

This clonotype has just a few counts. This chain connects TRBV7-9 to TRBJ2-7, with 7 positions matching TRBD2. The CDR3 extends over 12 amino acids. V dropped 3 bases and J dropped 6; count of bases not matched to a gene: 2. Germline V CDR1 and CDR2: SEHNR, FQNEAQ (reference sequence). CDR3 loop: CASSFGEGEQYF. For the CDR3, the DNA is TGTGCCAGCAGCTTTGGGGAGGGCGAGCAGTACTTC.

V is TRBV19 and J is TRBJ2-3; TRBD1 might be the D (5 bases). Germline V gene data show CDR1 as LNHDA and CDR2 as SQIVND (reference sequence). This CDR3 is 12 amino acids long. V shed 6 bases and J shed 8 bases, with 12 bases lying between them. The CDR3 DNA follows: TGTGCCAGTAGCCCAGGGTCCGGTACGCAGTATTTT. Amino acid sequence: CASSPGSGTQYF.

The V call is TRBV28, the J call TRBJ1-5; 8 positions match TRBD1. Per the germline V gene, CDR1 is MDHEN and CDR2 is SYDVKM. With 5 bases clipped from V and 7 bases from J, the junction kept 7 bases outside the gene matches. The length of the CDR3 is 14 residues. The CDR3 bases are TGTGCCAGCAGTCTCGACAGGGGACCCCAGCCCCAGCATTTT. This codes for CASSLDRGPQPQHF.

This clonotype was observed many times. The rearrangement links TRBV5-1 to TRBJ1-2, with D possibly matching TRBD1 (5 bases). The CDR3 spans 13 residues. Germline V lookup: CDR1 SGHRS, CDR2 YFSETQ. V dropped 1 base and J dropped 2 bases, with 6 bases sitting between them. CDR3 nucleotides: TGCGCCAGCAGCTTGCGGGGGAACTATGGCTACACCTTC. This translates into CASSLRGNYGYTF.

The table lists this clonotype with many counts. Here the CDR3 reads CSARHDTGREKLFF. For the CDR3, the DNA is TGCAGTGCTAGACATGACACGGGACGAGAAAAACTGTTTTTT. The chain links TRBV20-1 to TRBJ1-4; maybe TRBD1 (5 bases). This CDR3 comprises 14 residues. Germline loops: CDR1 DFQATT, CDR2 SNEGSKA (reference sequence). Trimming shortened V by 2 bases and J by 8 bases, and 15 bases separated the two germline ends.